The 2 T cell receptor beta chains given below trace back to one sample, sequenced in a study of early T cells in non-severe SARS-CoV-2 infection. TCRdb processed the 5' RACE reads anew with MiXCR; each CDR3 protein has one entry. Seen here are 20,000 to 25,000 distinct CDR3 sequences, 4% to 5.5% observed once, and the top ten hold around 20%. Source material: whole blood. These TCRs come from an adult who was a healthcare worker with PCR-confirmed SARS-CoV-2 infection or an uninfected control (not recorded which).

This clonotype came up once. This chain links TRBV18 with TRBJ1-2; no reliable D call. V was cut by 1 base and J by 1 base, with 7 bases left in between. CDR1 is KGHSH and CDR2 is LQKENI in the germline V gene. The CDR3 extends over 14 amino acids. In DNA form, the CDR3 reads TGTGCCAGCTCACCACTGAAGAATAACTATGGCTACACCTTC. As protein: CASSPLKNNYGYTF.

Ten or more counts support this clonotype. This chain joins TRBV2 and TRBJ2-7, with D perhaps assigned TRBD1 or TRBD2 (5 bases each). V was clipped by 4 bases and J by 2 bases, with 9 bases between them. Germline CDR1 and CDR2: SNHLY and FYNNEI. The CDR3 consists of 13 residues. CDR3 nucleotide sequence: TGTGCCAGCAGTGGGGACGGAACCTACGAGCAGTACTTC. Residues: CASSGDGTYEQYF.